The 22 T cell receptor beta chains reported below all come from one sample, sequenced in a study of control samples from healthy donors and cancer patients. Sequenced by immunoSEQ multiplex PCR; TCRdb stores in-frame clones only, minus some. The profile covers 150,000 to 200,000 clones, with around 93% appearing a single time and almost 1.5% taken by the ten largest. Input material: blood. Source of these receptors: a man younger than 35 in good health.

V usage is TRBV15 and J usage is TRBJ2-3; 9 bases are shared with TRBD2. CDR3 size: 18 residues. Germline V gives CDR1 LNHNV, CDR2 YYDKDF (reference sequence). V shed 0 bases, J shed 2 bases, and the junction held 9 bases outside the gene matches. The CDR3 DNA follows: TGTGCCACCAGCAGAGATCAGGACCTAGCGGGGTTCACAGATACGCAGTATTTT. Its translation: CATSRDQDLAGFTDTQYF.

The genes are TRBV6-1 and TRBJ1-5; D call uncertain. This CDR3 contains 13 residues. Trimming took 3 bases from V and 9 from J, leaving 12 bases between them. Germline V CDR1 and CDR2: MNHNS, SASEGT. The CDR3 loop is CASSDLGLRPQHF. DNA for the CDR3: TGTGCCAGCAGTGATCTCGGACTGAGGCCCCAGCATTTT.

This chain links TRBV18 with TRBJ1-2; D gene unclear. From germline, CDR1 is KGHSH and CDR2 LQKENI. This CDR3 is 14 amino acids long. V was shortened by 3 bases and J by 4 bases, with 12 bases between the two germline ends. The CDR3, as DNA: TGTGCCAGCTCACCCGGTAATTTCGTCTATGGCTACACCTTC. Protein: CASSPGNFVYGYTF. The full variable domain, with the rest looked up from reference TRBV18 and TRBJ1-2, is NAGVMQNPRHLVRRRGQEARLRCSPMKGHSHVYWYRQLPEEGLKFMVYLQKENIIDESGMPKERFSAEFPKEGPSILRIQQVVRGDSAAYFCASSPGNFVYGYTFGSGTRLTVV.

The rearrangement uses TRBV7-2 and TRBJ1-1; D is unclear. CDR1 is SGHTA, CDR2 FQGNSA, per germline. CDR3 size: 13 residues. V lost 1 base, J lost 1 base, and 4 bases lay in between. As DNA, the CDR3 is TGTGCCAGCAGCTTAGAAAGGAACACTGAAGCTTTCTTT. It is translated as CASSLERNTEAFF.

V is TRBV9 and J is TRBJ2-3; tentatively, D is TRBD1 or TRBD2 (6 bases each). The length of the CDR3 is 20 residues. The V and J ends lost 6 bases and 1 base respectively, with 30 bases between them. Germline CDR1 and CDR2: SGDLS and YYNGEE. The CDR3 coding sequence is TGTGCCAGCAACCCGGAAGTTGGGGGGCCGGACCGCTTTGGCACAGATACGCAGTATTTT. Amino acid sequence: CASNPEVGGPDRFGTDTQYF.

The genes are TRBV9 and TRBJ2-1; D possibly uses TRBD1 or TRBD2 (7 bases each). Germline-derived CDR1 and CDR2 are SGDLS and YYNGEE. This CDR3 region has 14 residues. Trimming removed 0 bases at V and 9 bases at J, with 13 bases between. The CDR3 DNA follows: TGTGCCAGCAGCGTAGAGGCCAGGGGGGGTGAGCAGTTCTTC. It translates to CASSVEARGGEQFF.

This chain uses TRBV12-3 or TRBV12-4 with TRBJ1-1; D may be TRBD1 (5 bases). V lost 8 bases and J 1 base, leaving 11 bases between the germline ends. The CDR3 loop spans 13 amino acids. The CDR3 here is CASSEGTNTEAFF. The CDR3 bases are TGTGCCAGCTCCGAAGGGACGAACACTGAAGCTTTCTTT.

The J gene is TRBJ2-7, the V gene TRBV18; 7 bases are a match to TRBD1. V trimming: 1 base; J trimming: 4 bases; junction bases outside the gene matches: 7. Per the germline V gene, CDR1 is KGHSH and CDR2 is LQKENI. The CDR3 is made up of 15 amino acids. CDR3 bases: TGTGCCAGCTCACCACGTCGGGACAGTAAGTACGAGCAGTACTTC. It yields the protein CASSPRRDSKYEQYF.

The chain employs TRBV5-1 and TRBJ1-1; D ambiguous. Germline-derived CDR1 and CDR2 are SGHRS and YFSETQ. The length of the CDR3 is 13 residues. Trimming took 2 bases from V and 6 from J, leaving 11 bases between them. CDR3 in DNA: TGCGCCAGCAGCTTAATCCCCCTCGCTGAAGCTTTCTTT. Translation: CASSLIPLAEAFF.

The rearrangement joins TRBV18 to TRBJ1-6; tentatively, D is TRBD1 (5 bases). V dropped 3 bases and J dropped 8 bases, with 20 bases sitting between them. The germline V gene has CDR1 KGHSH and CDR2 LQKENI. The CDR3 spans 17 residues. The CDR3 DNA reads TGTGCCAGCTCACCCCGTCAAGGTTCAGGGACCGATTCACCCCTCCACTTT. Its translation is CASSPRQGSGTDSPLHF.

This chain uses TRBV7-8 with TRBJ2-5; 7 bases match TRBD1. Germline CDR1 reads SGHVS; CDR2 reads FQNEAQ. The V segment lost 5 bases and the J segment 2 bases; nucleotides outside the gene matches: 11. This CDR3 spans 16 amino acids. Here the CDR3 reads CASSIVRTGQQETQYF. CDR3 DNA: TGTGCCAGCAGCATAGTCCGGACAGGCCAACAAGAGACCCAGTACTTC.

The rearrangement links TRBV7-3 to TRBJ1-2; 12 bases map to TRBD1. The ends lost 5 bases at V and 4 bases at J; junction bases unmatched: 5. CDR3 length equals 15 residues. Germline values: CDR1 SGHTA, CDR2 FQGTGA. For the CDR3, the DNA is TGTGCCAGCAGCGCCGGGACAGGGGGCGGCTATGGCTACACCTTC. Its translation: CASSAGTGGGYGYTF.

The chain recombines TRBV27 with TRBJ1-5; 7 bases line up with TRBD1. Germline V gene sequence: CDR1 MNHEY, CDR2 SMNVEV (reference sequence). The CDR3 sequence is 14 residues long. V shed 6 bases and J 4 bases; nucleotides not matched to a gene: 6. The CDR3 protein is CASSLGQTNQPQHF. In nucleotides, the CDR3 is TGTGCCAGCAGCCTGGGACAGACTAATCAGCCCCAGCATTTT.

The chain links TRBV19 to TRBJ1-3; TRBD1 aligns across 7 bases. Germline assignment: CDR1 LNHDA and CDR2 SQIVND (reference sequence). The CDR3 has 18 amino acids. Trimming took 5 bases from V and 0 from J; bases not matched to a gene: 13. In DNA, the CDR3 is TGTGCCAGTAGTGTGCTGGGGGGACAGCGATTCTCTGGAAACACCATATATTTT. Protein sequence: CASSVLGGQRFSGNTIYF.

This chain connects TRBV28 to TRBJ2-7, with TRBD1 identical over 11 bases. Germline CDR1 MDHEN, CDR2 SYDVKM. CDR3 length: 15 amino acids. The V gene end was trimmed by 8 bases and the J gene end by 5 bases; junction bases not matched to a gene: 11. This chain's CDR3 is CASGTTGTGGDEQYF. The CDR3 bases are TGTGCCAGCGGGACCACCGGGACAGGGGGAGACGAGCAGTACTTC.

This chain connects TRBV10-3 to TRBJ2-7; D is unclear. Germline CDR1 reads ENHRY; CDR2 reads SYGVKD. CDR3 length equals 14 residues. V dropped 0 bases and J dropped 2 bases, with 8 bases sitting between them. The CDR3 is CAISESGYAYEQYF. The CDR3 region has the DNA TGTGCCATCAGTGAGTCTGGGTATGCCTACGAGCAGTACTTC.

This clone was observed once. J is TRBJ2-3 and V is TRBV5-6; TRBD2 aligns across 12 bases. CDR3 length equals 16 residues. Germline V gene sequence: CDR1 SGHDT, CDR2 YYEEEE. V trimming: 1 base; J trimming: 6 bases; junction bases outside the gene matches: 6. The CDR3 DNA reads as TGTGCCAGCAGCTTGCCACTAGCGGGGGGCCGGGATACGCAGTATTTT. It translates to CASSLPLAGGRDTQYF.

V is TRBV5-1 and J is TRBJ2-7; the match to TRBD2 covers 14 bases. The CDR3 is made up of 14 amino acids. V dropped 3 bases and J dropped 6; count of bases not matched to a gene: 2. Germline CDR1 SGHRS, CDR2 YFSETQ. The CDR3 DNA reads as TGCGCCAGCAGCTCCGGGACTAGCGGGGGCGAGCAGTACTTC. Its protein product is CASSSGTSGGEQYF.

The rearrangement uses TRBV2 and TRBJ2-7, with a tentative D call TRBD1 (6 bases). Germline values: CDR1 SNHLY, CDR2 FYNNEI. Trimming took off 7 bases at V and 2 bases at J, with 15 bases between the two ends. This CDR3 is built from 14 residues. CDR3 sequence reads: CASKREQGAYEQYF. The CDR3 nucleotides read TGTGCCAGCAAGAGGGAACAGGGTGCCTACGAGCAGTACTTC.

V and J are TRBV5-1 and TRBJ1-1; D unclear. CDR3 length equals 14 residues. The germline gives CDR1 SGHRS, CDR2 YFSETQ. Trimming shortened V by 0 bases and J by 1 base, and 7 bases separated the two germline ends. CDR3 sequence (DNA): TGCGCCAGCAGCTTGGTGGACGCGAACACTGAAGCTTTCTTT. Translating gives CASSLVDANTEAFF.

V and J are TRBV3-1 (or the pseudogene TRBV3-2) and TRBJ2-7; tentatively, D is TRBD2 (5 bases). CDR1 is LGHDT and CDR2 is YNNKEL in the germline V gene (reference sequence). CDR3 length: 13 amino acids. V was trimmed by 0 bases and J by 9 bases, leaving 12 bases between them. CDR3 residues: CASSQELLRVQYF. DNA of the CDR3: TGTGCCAGCAGCCAAGAACTACTGAGGGTGCAGTACTTC.

This chain links TRBV5-4 with TRBJ1-2; no clear D. Trimming shortened V by 3 bases and J by 4 bases, and 13 bases separated the two germline ends. The CDR3 extends over 14 amino acids. CDR1 and CDR2 (germline): SGHNT, YYREEE (reference sequence). This CDR3 reads CASSYAGSIYGYTF. DNA for the CDR3: TGTGCCAGCAGCTACGCAGGTTCAATCTATGGCTACACCTTC. The full variable domain, in which reference TRBV5-4 and TRBJ1-2 provide the parts outside the CDR3, is ETGVTQSPTHLIKTRGQQVTLRCSSQSGHNTVSWYQQALGQGPQFIFQYYREEENGRGNFPPRFSGLQFPNYSSELNVNALELDDSALYLCASSYAGSIYGYTFGSGTRLTVV.